This T cell receptor (beta chain) originates from a study of blood T cell repertoires in COVID-19. TCRdb keeps only in-frame clones here, not all; method: immunoSEQ multiplex PCR. The table has about 170,000 clones, roughly 80% seen once. The germline V gene has CDR1 MNHEY and CDR2 SMNVEV (reference sequence). The CDR3 covers 14 residues. V dropped 4 bases and J dropped 4 bases, with 13 bases sitting between them. The specimen was peripheral blood. J is TRBJ1-1 and V is TRBV27; no clear D. This receptor was obtained from a woman aged 65 to 85 with acute or convalescent COVID-19. The CDR3 nucleotides are TGTGCCAGCAGTTCCAGGCGGGCTAGCACTGAAGCTTTCTTT. Translating it yields CASSSRRASTEAFF.